This T cell receptor (beta chain) was captured in a study of blood T cell repertoires in COVID-19. Overall study context: Samples representing acute and convalescent COVID-19 were sourced from the United States, Italy and Spain. PBMCs, B-cell-depleted T cells, or T cells were the source of the cDNA or gDNA that made up the material.

This CDR3 comprises 14 residues. The V gene end was trimmed by 4 bases and the J gene end by 6 bases; junction bases not matched to a gene: 4. Germline V gives CDR1 MNHEY, CDR2 SVGAGI. How the authors handled the data: Nucleated cell counts were estimated from reference gene primer amplification. Using immunoSEQ multiplex PCR, the repertoire was profiled, and TCRdb retains in-frame clones only, with some absent. V, J and clone size were drawn from that table, and D and trimming were deduced from the DNA. The data contain 150,000 to 200,000 clones, 80% of them singletons. The origin of this receptor is a man aged 55 to 69 with acute or convalescent COVID-19. V usage is TRBV6-5 and J usage is TRBJ2-1; 9 bases are shared with TRBD2. What was sequenced was peripheral blood. CDR3 DNA sequence: TGTGCCAGCAGTTCGGCGGGGGGGCTCAATGAGCAGTTCTTC. Translated, it gives CASSSAGGLNEQFF.